The 13 T cell receptor beta chains reported below all come from one sample, sequenced in a study. TCRdb called the RT-PCR reads again in MiXCR, with one record for every CDR3 protein. The profile shows approximately 720,000 distinct CDR3 sequences, approximately 15% of them singletons. The specimen was memory CD4+ T cells from blood. The receptors shown here come from a female donor in good health, serving as a healthy control.

This clonotype occurred many times. The gene calls are TRBV5-6 and TRBJ2-5; D ambiguous. Trimming took off 4 bases at V and 5 bases at J, with 9 bases between the two ends. CDR3 length: 12 amino acids. Germline CDR1 reads SGHDT; CDR2 reads YYEEEE. CDR3 bases: TGTGCCAGCAGCCTCAAACGGGAGACCCAGTACTTC. This encodes CASSLKRETQYF. Filled out from reference TRBV5-6 and TRBJ2-5, the complete variable domain reads DAGVTQSPTHLIKTRGQQVTLRCSPKSGHDTVSWYQQALGQGPQFIFQYYEEEERQRGNFPDRFSGHQFPNYSSELNVNALLLGDSALYLCASSLKRETQYFGPGTRLLVL.

About this clonotype: This clone may be a read error of a much larger clone one base away. The V gene is TRBV30, the J gene TRBJ1-2, with D unresolved. The CDR3 is made up of 11 amino acids. Trimming took off 0 bases at V and 2 bases at J, with 1 base between the two ends. Germline V lookup: CDR1 GTSNPN, CDR2 SVGIG (reference sequence). The CDR3 reads CAWSVNYGYTF. The CDR3 coding sequence is TGTGCCTGGAGTGTAAACTATGGCTACACCTTC.

This rearrangement joins TRBV12-3 or TRBV12-4 to TRBJ1-5; D remains ambiguous. The CDR3 is 12 amino acids. Trimming removed 1 base from V and 9 bases from J, with 7 bases in between. Here the CDR3 DNA reads TGTGCCAGCAGTTTAGTGGAGGGGCCCCAGCATTTT. The encoded protein is CASSLVEGPQHF.

The chain employs TRBV7-2 and TRBJ2-7; 9 positions agree with TRBD2. The CDR3 is 14 amino acids. V gave up 5 bases and J gave up 2 bases; unmatched junction bases: 4. Germline CDR1 is SGHTA and CDR2 is FQGNSA. The CDR3 here is CASSGASGTYEQYF. The CDR3 coding sequence is TGTGCCAGCAGCGGGGCTAGCGGGACCTACGAGCAGTACTTC. Combining the CDR3 with reference TRBV7-2 and TRBJ2-7 gives the whole variable domain GAGVSQSPSNKVTEKGKDVELRCDPISGHTALYWYRQSLGQGLEFLIYFQGNSAPDKSGLPSDRFSAERTGGSVSTLTIQRTQQEDSAVYLCASSGASGTYEQYFGPGTRLTVT.

The sample holds many counts of this clonotype. The V and J genes are TRBV7-9 and TRBJ2-3; 9 nucleotides match TRBD2. V lost 4 bases, J lost 6 bases, and 8 bases stayed unmatched. The CDR3 has 15 residues. Germline V gene lookup returns CDR1 SEHNR and CDR2 FQNEAQ (reference sequence). CDR3 coding DNA: TGTGCCAGCAGCTCAGCGTCTAGCGGGGTCGATACGCAGTATTTT. It specifies CASSSASSGVDTQYF.

This clonotype was recorded many times. This chain connects TRBV4-1 to TRBJ2-7; possibly TRBD1 for D (6 bases). Germline V gene sequence: CDR1 MGHRA, CDR2 YSYEKL. The V gene lost 2 bases and the J gene lost 0 bases, with 14 bases spanning the gap. This CDR3 comprises 16 residues. The CDR3 DNA reads TGCGCCAGCAGCCAACCAGGACAGCTCAACTCCTACGAGCAGTACTTC. This gives the protein CASSQPGQLNSYEQYF.

The sample holds a few counts of this clonotype. The rearrangement links TRBV5-5 to TRBJ1-3; unclear D gene. In germline, CDR1 is SGHKS, CDR2 YYEKEE (reference sequence). The CDR3 runs to 16 residues. V shed 4 bases and J shed 0 bases, with 14 bases lying between them. The CDR3 bases are TGTGCCAGCAGCCCCGCCGACACGAGCTCTGGAAACACCATATATTTT. Translation gives CASSPADTSSGNTIYF.

This clonotype was seen a few times. The chain is built from TRBV20-1 and TRBJ1-5; D gene unclear. V was clipped by 0 bases and J by 5 bases, with 8 bases between them. The CDR3 has 13 amino acids. Germline V gene sequence: CDR1 DFQATT, CDR2 SNEGSKA (reference sequence). CDR3 nucleotides: TGCAGTGCTAGAGATTTTGGGTATCAGCCCCAGCATTTT. This encodes CSARDFGYQPQHF.

In this sample, this clonotype turned up a few times. The chain links TRBV7-2 to TRBJ2-7; D may be TRBD2 (6 bases). V shed 7 bases and J shed 3 bases, with 10 bases lying between them. Germline-derived CDR1 and CDR2 are SGHTA and FQGNSA. The CDR3 runs to 12 residues. The CDR3 loop reads CASKAGGYEQYF. In DNA form, the CDR3 reads TGTGCCAGCAAGGCCGGGGGCTACGAGCAGTACTTC. Combining the CDR3 with reference TRBV7-2 and TRBJ2-7 gives the whole variable domain GAGVSQSPSNKVTEKGKDVELRCDPISGHTALYWYRQSLGQGLEFLIYFQGNSAPDKSGLPSDRFSAERTGGSVSTLTIQRTQQEDSAVYLCASKAGGYEQYFGPGTRLTVT.

The chain couples TRBV20-1 to TRBJ2-1, with TRBD2 matching over 7 bases. V lost 3 bases to trimming and J lost 8 bases; unmatched junction nucleotides: 4. CDR1 and CDR2 from the germline V gene are DFQATT and SNEGSKA (reference sequence). The length of the CDR3 is 12 residues. Here the CDR3 DNA reads TGCAGTGCTAGGGGCGGGAGCGATGAGCAGTTCTTC. It specifies CSARGGSDEQFF.

This clonotype was seen a handful of times. The chain has TRBV7-9 and TRBJ1-4; D is unresolved. Between the trimmed V and J ends, which lost 5 bases and 8 bases, there was a span of 18 bases. The CDR3 length is 15 residues. The germline V gene encodes CDR1 SEHNR and CDR2 FQNEAQ (reference sequence). In DNA form, the CDR3 reads TGTGCCAGCAGCCCGCGGACCGGCAGAAGGGAAAAACTGTTTTTT. This codes for CASSPRTGRREKLFF.

This clonotype was counted a few times. This chain links TRBV27 with TRBJ1-1; a weak D match, TRBD1 (5 bases). Per the germline V gene, CDR1 is MNHEY and CDR2 is SMNVEV (reference sequence). V was cut by 3 bases and J by 8 bases, with 19 bases left in between. The CDR3 is made up of 15 amino acids. The CDR3 region is CASSFHRSGGGEAFF. The CDR3 DNA follows: TGTGCCAGCAGTTTCCATCGTAGTGGCGGGGGGGAAGCTTTCTTT.

V is TRBV12-3 or TRBV12-4 and J is TRBJ2-1; 7 positions match TRBD1. This CDR3 has 18 amino acids. Trimming removed 6 bases from V and 1 base from J; junction bases left unmatched: 15. CDR3 sequence (DNA): TGTGCCAGCAGCTTGGGACAGCGCACTACCCCTTCCTACAATGAGCAGTTCTTC. This encodes CASSLGQRTTPSYNEQFF.